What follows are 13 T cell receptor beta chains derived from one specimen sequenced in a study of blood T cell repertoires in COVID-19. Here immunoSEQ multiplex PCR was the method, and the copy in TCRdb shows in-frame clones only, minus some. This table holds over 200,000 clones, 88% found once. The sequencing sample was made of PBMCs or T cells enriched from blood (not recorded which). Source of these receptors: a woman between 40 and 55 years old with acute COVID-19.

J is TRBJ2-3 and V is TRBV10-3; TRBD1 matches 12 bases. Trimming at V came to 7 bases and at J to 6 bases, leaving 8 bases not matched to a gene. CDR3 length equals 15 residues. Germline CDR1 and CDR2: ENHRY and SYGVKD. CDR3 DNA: TGTGCCATCACCCTCGGGACAGGGGGCGCGGATACGCAGTATTTT. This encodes CAITLGTGGADTQYF.

In nucleotides, the CDR3 is TGTGCCAGCAGTGATCCTCAGGGAAGGGTTAATTCACCCCTCCACTTT. Its protein is CASSDPQGRVNSPLHF. V and J are TRBV25-1 and TRBJ1-6; the D gene is possibly TRBD1 (5 bases). CDR3 length: 16 residues. The ends were cut back, 3 bases at V and 6 bases at J, with 15 bases in the middle. The germline CDR1 and CDR2 sequences are MGHDK and SYGVNS.

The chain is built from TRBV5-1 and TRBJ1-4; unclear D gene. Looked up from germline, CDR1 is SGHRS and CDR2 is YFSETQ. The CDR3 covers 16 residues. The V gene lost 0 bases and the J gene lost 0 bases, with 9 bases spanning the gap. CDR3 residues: CASSLADGATNEKLFF. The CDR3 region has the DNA TGCGCCAGCAGCTTGGCGGACGGGGCAACTAATGAAAAACTGTTTTTT.

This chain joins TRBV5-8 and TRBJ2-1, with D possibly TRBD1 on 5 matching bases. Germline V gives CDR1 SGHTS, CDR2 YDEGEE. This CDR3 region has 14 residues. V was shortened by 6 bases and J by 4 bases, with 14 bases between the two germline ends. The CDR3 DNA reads TGTGCCAGCAATAAGGAGCAGGGTTACAATGAGCAGTTCTTC. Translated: CASNKEQGYNEQFF.

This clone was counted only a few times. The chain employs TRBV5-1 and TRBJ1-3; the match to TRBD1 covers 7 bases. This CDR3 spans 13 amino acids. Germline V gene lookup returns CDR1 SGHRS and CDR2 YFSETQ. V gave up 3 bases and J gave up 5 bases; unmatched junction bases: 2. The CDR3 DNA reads TGCGCCAGCAGCTCGGACAGGAGAAACACCATATATTTT. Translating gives CASSSDRRNTIYF.

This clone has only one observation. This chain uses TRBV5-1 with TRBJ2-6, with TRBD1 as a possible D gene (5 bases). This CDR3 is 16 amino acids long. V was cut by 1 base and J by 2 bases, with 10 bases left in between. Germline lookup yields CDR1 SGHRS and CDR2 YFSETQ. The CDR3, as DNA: TGCGCCAGCAGCTTGTTAGGCAGGGCTGGGGCCAACGTCCTGACTTTC. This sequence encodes CASSLLGRAGANVLTF.

The CDR3 sequence is CASSLSGGAYEQYF. In nucleotides, the CDR3 is TGCGCCAGCAGCTTGAGCGGGGGGGCCTACGAGCAGTACTTC. This rearrangement joins TRBV5-1 to TRBJ2-7; 10 bases align to TRBD2. The CDR3 loop spans 14 amino acids. Germline loops: CDR1 SGHRS, CDR2 YFSETQ. The junction had 0 bases not matched to a gene; V was cut back by 1 base and J by 2 bases.

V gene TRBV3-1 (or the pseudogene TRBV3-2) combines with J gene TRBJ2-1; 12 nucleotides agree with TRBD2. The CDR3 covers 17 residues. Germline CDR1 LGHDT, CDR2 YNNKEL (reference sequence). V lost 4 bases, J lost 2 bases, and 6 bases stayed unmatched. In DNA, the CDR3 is TGTGCCAGCAGCCCGACCCGACTAGCGGGGGCCTACAATGAGCAGTTCTTC. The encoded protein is CASSPTRLAGAYNEQFF.

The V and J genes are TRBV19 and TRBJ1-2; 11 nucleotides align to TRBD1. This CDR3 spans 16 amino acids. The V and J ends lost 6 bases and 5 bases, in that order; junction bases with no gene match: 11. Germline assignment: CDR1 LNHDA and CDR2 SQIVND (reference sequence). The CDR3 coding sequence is TGTGCCAGTAGGGGACAGGGGGTCCCACTCCTATATGGCTACACCTTC. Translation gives CASRGQGVPLLYGYTF.

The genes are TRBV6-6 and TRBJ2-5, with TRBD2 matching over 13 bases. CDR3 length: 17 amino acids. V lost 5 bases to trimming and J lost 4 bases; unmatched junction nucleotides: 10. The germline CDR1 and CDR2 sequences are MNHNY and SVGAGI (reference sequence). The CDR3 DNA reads TGTGCCAGCAGTCGGACCTGGACTAGCGGGAGTGGAGAGACCCAGTACTTC. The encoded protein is CASSRTWTSGSGETQYF.

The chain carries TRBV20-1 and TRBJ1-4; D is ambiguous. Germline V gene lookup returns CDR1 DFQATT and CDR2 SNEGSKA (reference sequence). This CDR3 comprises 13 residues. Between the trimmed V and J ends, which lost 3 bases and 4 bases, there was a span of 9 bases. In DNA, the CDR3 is TGCAGTGCTAGTCGCGATCGTAATGAAAAACTGTTTTTT. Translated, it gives CSASRDRNEKLFF.

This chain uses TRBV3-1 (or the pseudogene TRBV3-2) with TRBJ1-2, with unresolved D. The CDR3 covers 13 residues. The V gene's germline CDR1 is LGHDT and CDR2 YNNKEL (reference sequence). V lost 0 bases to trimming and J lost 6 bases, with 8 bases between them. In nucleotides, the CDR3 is TGTGCCAGCAGCCAAGACACTGCTAATGGCTACACCTTC. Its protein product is CASSQDTANGYTF.

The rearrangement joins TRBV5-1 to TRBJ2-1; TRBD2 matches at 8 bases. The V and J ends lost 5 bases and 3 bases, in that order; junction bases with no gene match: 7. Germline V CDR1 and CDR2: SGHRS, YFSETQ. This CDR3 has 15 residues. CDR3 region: CASREGLEVYNEQFF. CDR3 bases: TGCGCCAGCAGGGAGGGACTAGAGGTCTACAATGAGCAGTTCTTC.